This T cell receptor beta chain was documented in a study of control samples from healthy donors and cancer patients. Sequencing used immunoSEQ multiplex PCR; TCRdb keeps in-frame clones, though not all of them. The sample records about 170,000 clones, over 85% being singletons. The V end lost 8 bases, the J end lost 1 base, and 12 bases lay between the germline ends. The germline gives CDR1 MNHNY, CDR2 SVGAGI (reference sequence). The CDR3 loop spans 14 amino acids. The chain is built from TRBV6-6 and TRBJ1-5; D not certain. This TCR was sampled from a man younger than 45 in good health. Sequencing input: blood. CDR3: CASDDRPSNQPQHF. CDR3 sequence (DNA): TGTGCCAGCGACGACCGTCCCAGCAATCAGCCCCAGCATTTT.